What follows is one T cell receptor (beta chain) and its context. The sample is drawn from a study of cytomegalovirus exposure and HLA in healthy donors. Primers included in the PCR were 60 Vbeta and 13 Jbeta primers. The table came from immunoSEQ multiplex PCR; TCRdb's copy has only in-frame clones and leaves some out. The repertoire holds approximately 150,000 clones, with over 60% as singletons. J was trimmed by 4 bases and V by 3 bases; bases with no gene match: 6. This CDR3 is 15 amino acids long. In germline, CDR1 is MGHDK, CDR2 SYGVNS. Healthy bone marrow donors made up the donors. The sequenced sample consisted of PBMCs. The clonotype was recovered from a male donor in good health and CMV-seronegative. The genes are TRBV25-1 and TRBJ1-3, with TRBD1 matching 7 bases. CDR3 sequence: CASSDYRQGGNTIYF. The CDR3 nucleotides read TGTGCCAGCAGTGACTATAGACAGGGAGGAAACACCATATATTTT.